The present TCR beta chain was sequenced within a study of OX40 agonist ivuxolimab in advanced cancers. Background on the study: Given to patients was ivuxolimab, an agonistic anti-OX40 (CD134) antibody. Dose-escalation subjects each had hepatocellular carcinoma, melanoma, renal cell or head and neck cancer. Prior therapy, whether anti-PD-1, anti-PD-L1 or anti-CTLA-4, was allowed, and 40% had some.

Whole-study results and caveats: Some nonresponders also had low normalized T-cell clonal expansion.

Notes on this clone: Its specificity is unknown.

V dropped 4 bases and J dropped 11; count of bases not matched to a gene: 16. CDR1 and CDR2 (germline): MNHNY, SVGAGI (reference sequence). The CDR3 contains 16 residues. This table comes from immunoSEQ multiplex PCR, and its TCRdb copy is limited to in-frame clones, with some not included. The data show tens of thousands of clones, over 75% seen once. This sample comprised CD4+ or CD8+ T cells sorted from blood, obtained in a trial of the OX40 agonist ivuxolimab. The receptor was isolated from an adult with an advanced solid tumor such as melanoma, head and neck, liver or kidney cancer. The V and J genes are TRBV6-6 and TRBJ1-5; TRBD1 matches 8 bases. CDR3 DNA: TGTGCCAGCAGTTCCCGGACAGGGTGGGCGCGGGGTGCCCAGCATTTT. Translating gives CASSSRTGWARGAQHF.